This TCR gamma chain is drawn from a study of Vδ1+ human thymocytes. Study-wide results and caveats: In the thymus, TRG and TRD repertoires looked highly polyclonal with Gaussian CDR3 lengths. Thymic delta-chain repertoires held roughly 20% Vdelta2 sequences and few Vdelta3, despite high sort purity.

RNA was extracted from the cells and then reverse transcribed. The CDR3 regions were amplified by multiplex PCR from V-gene primers to a constant-region primer. TCRdb applied CATT to the multiplex PCR reads for clone calling. The sample yields about 22,000 gamma-chain clones, roughly an eighth seen once. Comments on this clone: The antigen remains undetermined.

Thymocytes were sorted as CD3+ TCRVdelta1+ TCRVdelta2- after alphabeta T cell depletion. The V and J ends lost 4 bases and 3 bases, in that order; junction bases with no gene match: 6. Per germline, CDR1 VINAFY and CDR2 YDVSNSKD. This CDR3 has 13 amino acids. The rearrangement links TRGV5 to TRGJ1 or TRGJ2. The sample taken for sequencing was Vdelta1+ gamma-delta thymocytes from the thymus. Subset described: FACS-sorted CD3+ TCRalphabeta- TCRVdelta1+ TCRVdelta2- thymocytes. The sequence derives from a child under two years old who had congenital heart surgery. The CDR3 reads CATWDPSYYKKLF. In nucleotides, the CDR3 is TGTGCCACCTGGGATCCTTCTTATTATAAGAAACTCTTT.